This TCR beta chain was obtained from a study of shared clonotypes between healthy human individuals. Assay used: immunoSEQ multiplex PCR; TCRdb lists only in-frame clones, some missing. The sample consists of about a million clones, approximately 77% of them appearing once. Note on this clone: Since a far larger clone is one base different, this is likely a read error. As the CDR3 is not closed by the conserved phenylalanine or tryptophan, this likely results from a read error.

Caucasian adults residing in Nashville, Tennessee made up all the donors. The CD4+ fraction was divided into a CD45RA+ naive subset and a CD45RA-negative memory subset. The receptor was isolated from a man aged 18 to 30 in good health. Some clones in this sample may be carry-over from other donors' samples. Sequences were obtained from memory CD4+ T cells from PBMCs. Stated subset: CD45RA-negative fraction.

In DNA form, the CDR3 reads TGTGCCAGCCAAGACGGGCGAACCTACGAGCAGTACCTC. Translated, it gives CASQDGRTYEQYL. V gene TRBV28 combines with J gene TRBJ2-7; D is unclear. CDR3 size: 13 residues. Germline CDR1 and CDR2: MDHEN and SYDVKM. V was trimmed by 8 bases and J by 2 bases, leaving 13 bases between them.